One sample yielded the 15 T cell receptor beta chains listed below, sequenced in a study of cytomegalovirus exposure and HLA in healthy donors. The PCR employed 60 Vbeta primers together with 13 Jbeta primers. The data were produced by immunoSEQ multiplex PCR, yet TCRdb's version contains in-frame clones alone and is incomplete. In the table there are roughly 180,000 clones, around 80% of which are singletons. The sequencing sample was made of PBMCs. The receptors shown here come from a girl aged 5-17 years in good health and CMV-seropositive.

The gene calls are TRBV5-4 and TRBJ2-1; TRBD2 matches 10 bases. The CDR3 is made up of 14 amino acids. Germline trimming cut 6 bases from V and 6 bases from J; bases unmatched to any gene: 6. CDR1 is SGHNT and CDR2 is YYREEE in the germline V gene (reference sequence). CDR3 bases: TGTGCCAGCACGGGACTAGCGACAGCCAATGAGCAGTTCTTC. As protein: CASTGLATANEQFF.

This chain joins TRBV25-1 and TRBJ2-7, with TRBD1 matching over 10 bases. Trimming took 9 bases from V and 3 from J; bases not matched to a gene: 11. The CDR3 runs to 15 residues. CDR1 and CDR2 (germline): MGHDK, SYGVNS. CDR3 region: CASDDQGQGFYEQYF. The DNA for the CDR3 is TGTGCCAGTGATGACCAGGGACAGGGGTTCTACGAGCAGTACTTC.

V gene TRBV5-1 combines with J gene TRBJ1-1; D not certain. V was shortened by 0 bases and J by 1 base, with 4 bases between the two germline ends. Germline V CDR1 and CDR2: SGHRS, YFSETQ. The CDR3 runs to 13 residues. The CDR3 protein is CASSLGPNTEAFF. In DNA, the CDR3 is TGCGCCAGCAGCTTGGGGCCGAACACTGAAGCTTTCTTT.

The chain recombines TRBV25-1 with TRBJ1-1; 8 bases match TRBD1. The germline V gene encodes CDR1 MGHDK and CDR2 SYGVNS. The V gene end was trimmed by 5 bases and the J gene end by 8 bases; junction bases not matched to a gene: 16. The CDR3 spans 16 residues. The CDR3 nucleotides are TGTGCCAGCAGTACAACTCAAACCGTCCGGACAGGGGAAGCTTTCTTT. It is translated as CASSTTQTVRTGEAFF. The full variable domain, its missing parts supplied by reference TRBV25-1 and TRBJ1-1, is EADIYQTPRYLVIGTGKKITLECSQTMGHDKMYWYQQDPGMELHLIHYSYGVNSTEKGDLSSESTVSRIRTEHFPLTLESARPSHTSQYLCASSTTQTVRTGEAFFGQGTRLTVV.

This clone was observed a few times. The CDR3 DNA sequence: TGCGCCAGCAGCCAAGCCGGGGCCTACGAGCAGTACTTC. This gives the protein CASSQAGAYEQYF. V usage is TRBV4-1 and J usage is TRBJ2-7, with a tentative D call TRBD2 (5 bases). Germline V lookup: CDR1 MGHRA, CDR2 YSYEKL. V lost 1 base, J lost 2 bases, and 6 bases lay in between. The CDR3 runs to 13 residues.

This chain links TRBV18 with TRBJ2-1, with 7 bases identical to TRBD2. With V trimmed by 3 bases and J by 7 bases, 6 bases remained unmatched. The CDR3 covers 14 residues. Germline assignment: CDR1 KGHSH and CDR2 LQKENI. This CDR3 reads CASSPPGGRNEQFF. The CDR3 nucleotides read TGTGCCAGCTCACCCCCCGGCGGGAGAAATGAGCAGTTCTTC.

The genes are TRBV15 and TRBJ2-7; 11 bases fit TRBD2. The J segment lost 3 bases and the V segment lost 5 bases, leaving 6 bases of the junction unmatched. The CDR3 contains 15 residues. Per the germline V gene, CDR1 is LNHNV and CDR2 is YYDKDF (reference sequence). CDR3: CATSGRLAGYYEQYF. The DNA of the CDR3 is TGTGCCACCAGCGGCCGACTAGCGGGATACTACGAGCAGTACTTC. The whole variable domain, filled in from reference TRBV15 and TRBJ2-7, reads DAMVIQNPRYQVTQFGKPVTLSCSQTLNHNVMYWYQQKSSQAPKLLFHYYDKDFNNEADTPDNFQSRRPNTSFCFLDIRSPGLGDTAMYLCATSGRLAGYYEQYFGPGTRLTVT.

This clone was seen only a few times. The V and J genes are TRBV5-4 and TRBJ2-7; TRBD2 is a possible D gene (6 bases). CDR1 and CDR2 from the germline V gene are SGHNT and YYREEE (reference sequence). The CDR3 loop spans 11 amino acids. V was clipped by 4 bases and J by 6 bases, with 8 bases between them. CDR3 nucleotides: TGTGCCAGCAGCACGACTAGCGAGCAGTACTTC. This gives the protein CASSTTSEQYF.

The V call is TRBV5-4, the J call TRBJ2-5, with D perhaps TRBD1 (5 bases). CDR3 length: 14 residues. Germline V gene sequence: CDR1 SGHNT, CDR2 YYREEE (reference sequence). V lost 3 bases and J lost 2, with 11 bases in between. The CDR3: CASSSGIRQETQYF. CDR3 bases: TGTGCCAGCAGCTCAGGGATTCGTCAAGAGACCCAGTACTTC.

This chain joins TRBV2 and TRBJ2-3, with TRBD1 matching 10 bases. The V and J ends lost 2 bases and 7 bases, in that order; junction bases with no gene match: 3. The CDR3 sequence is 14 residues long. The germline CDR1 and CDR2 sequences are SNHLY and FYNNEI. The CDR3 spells CASSERQGANTQYF. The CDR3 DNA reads TGTGCCAGCAGTGAAAGACAGGGGGCAAATACGCAGTATTTT.

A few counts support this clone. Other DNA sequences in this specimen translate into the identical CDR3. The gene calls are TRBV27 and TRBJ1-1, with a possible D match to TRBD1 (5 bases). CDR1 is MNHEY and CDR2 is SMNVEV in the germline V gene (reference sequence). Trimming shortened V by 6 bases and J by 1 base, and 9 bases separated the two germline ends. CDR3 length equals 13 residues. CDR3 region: CASSLGQNTEAFF. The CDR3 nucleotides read TGTGCCAGCAGCCTTGGACAGAACACTGAAGCTTTCTTT.

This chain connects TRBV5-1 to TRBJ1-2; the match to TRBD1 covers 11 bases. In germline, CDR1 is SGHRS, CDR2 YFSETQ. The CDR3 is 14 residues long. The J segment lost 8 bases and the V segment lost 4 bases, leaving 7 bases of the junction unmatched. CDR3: CASSGGQGALGYTF. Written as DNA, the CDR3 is TGCGCCAGCAGCGGTGGACAGGGGGCGCTGGGCTACACCTTC.

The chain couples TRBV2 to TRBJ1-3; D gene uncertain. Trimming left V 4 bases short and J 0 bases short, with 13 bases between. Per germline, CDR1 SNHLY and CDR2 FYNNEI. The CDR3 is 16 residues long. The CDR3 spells CASSVPHGVSGNTIYF. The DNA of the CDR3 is TGTGCCAGCAGTGTTCCCCACGGAGTCTCTGGAAACACCATATATTTT.

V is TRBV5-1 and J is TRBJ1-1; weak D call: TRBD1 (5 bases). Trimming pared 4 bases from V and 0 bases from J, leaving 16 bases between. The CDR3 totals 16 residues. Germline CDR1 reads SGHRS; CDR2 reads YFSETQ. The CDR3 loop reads CASSDQIGGVNTEAFF. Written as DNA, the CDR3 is TGCGCCAGCAGCGACCAGATAGGAGGGGTGAACACTGAAGCTTTCTTT.

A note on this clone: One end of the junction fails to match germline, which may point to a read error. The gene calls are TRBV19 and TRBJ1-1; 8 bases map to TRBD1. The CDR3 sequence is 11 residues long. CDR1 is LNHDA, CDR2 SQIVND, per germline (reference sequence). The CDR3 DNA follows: TGTGCCAGTGGAAGAATCTGGGACAGGCAGTTT. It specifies CASGRIWDRQF.